Given below is one TCR beta chain in context. The antigen is undetermined. These data come from a study of T-cell memory formation after mild COVID-19. Study-wide results and limits: Memory cells collected pre-infection included some clones that later responded, suggesting cross-reactive memory joined.

This CDR3 is 15 amino acids long. The V gene's germline CDR1 is SEHNR and CDR2 FQNEAQ (reference sequence). V lost 5 bases, J lost 2 bases, and 14 bases lay in between. The authors produced TCR alpha and TCR beta cDNA libraries with sample barcodes and UMIs by 5'RACE using constant-segment primers. TCRdb called the 5' RACE reads again in MiXCR, with one record for every CDR3 protein. The profile shows 75,000 to 95,000 distinct CDR3 sequences, roughly an eighth of them singletons. Sequencing input: PBMCs or a T cell subset sorted from them (not recorded which). The chain links TRBV7-9 to TRBJ2-3; D may be TRBD1 (6 bases). This clonotype was sampled from an adult woman who had mild COVID-19 (a few samples of this study predate the infection). Cell type and time point are not known. In DNA form, the CDR3 reads TGTGCCAGCAGCCCAGGGGCGGCCTCCACAGATACGCAGTATTTT. It codes for CASSPGAASTDTQYF.